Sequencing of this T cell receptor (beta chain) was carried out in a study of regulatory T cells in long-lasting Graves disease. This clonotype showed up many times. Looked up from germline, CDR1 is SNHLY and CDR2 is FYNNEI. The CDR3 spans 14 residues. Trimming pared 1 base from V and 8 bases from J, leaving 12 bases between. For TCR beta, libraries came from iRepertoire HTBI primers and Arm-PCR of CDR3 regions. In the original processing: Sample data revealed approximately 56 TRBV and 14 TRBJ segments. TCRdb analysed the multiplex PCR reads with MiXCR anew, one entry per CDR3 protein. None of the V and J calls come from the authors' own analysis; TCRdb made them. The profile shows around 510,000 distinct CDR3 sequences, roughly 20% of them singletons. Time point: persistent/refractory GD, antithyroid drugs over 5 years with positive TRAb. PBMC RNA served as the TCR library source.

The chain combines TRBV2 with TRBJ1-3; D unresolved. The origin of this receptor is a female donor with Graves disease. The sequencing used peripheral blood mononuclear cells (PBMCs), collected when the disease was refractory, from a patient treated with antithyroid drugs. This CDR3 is CASSEGGSLDTIYF. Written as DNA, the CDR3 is TGTGCCAGCAGTGAAGGTGGCAGTCTAGACACCATATATTTT.